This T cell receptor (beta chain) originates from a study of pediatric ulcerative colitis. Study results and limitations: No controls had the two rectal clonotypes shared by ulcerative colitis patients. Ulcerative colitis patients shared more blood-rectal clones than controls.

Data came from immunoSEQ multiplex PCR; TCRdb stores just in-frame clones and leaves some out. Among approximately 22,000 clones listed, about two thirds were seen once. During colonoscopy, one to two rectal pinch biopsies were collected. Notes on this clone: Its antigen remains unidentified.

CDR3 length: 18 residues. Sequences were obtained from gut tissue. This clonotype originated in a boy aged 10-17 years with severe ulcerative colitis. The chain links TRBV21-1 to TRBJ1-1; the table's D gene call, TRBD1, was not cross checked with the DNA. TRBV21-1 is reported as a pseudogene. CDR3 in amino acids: CASSKIIEKLGPRSEAFF. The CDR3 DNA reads TGTGCCAGCAGCAAAATAATCGAGAAGTTGGGGCCCCGTTCTGAAGCTTTCTTT.